Shown below are 22 T cell receptor beta chains from a single sample sequenced in a study of cytomegalovirus exposure and HLA in healthy donors. The PCR ran on 60 Vbeta and 13 Jbeta primers. Sequencing used immunoSEQ multiplex PCR; TCRdb keeps in-frame clones, though not all of them. The repertoire holds 99,000 or so clones, with 9.5% to 13% as singletons. The sequencing sample was made of PBMCs. The receptors come from a middle-aged man in good health and CMV-seropositive.

V is TRBV9 and J is TRBJ1-2; no reliable D call. CDR3 length: 15 amino acids. CDR1 and CDR2 from the germline V gene are SGDLS and YYNGEE. The V gene lost 6 bases and the J gene lost 1 base, with 16 bases spanning the gap. DNA of the CDR3: TGTGCCAGCACCCCCTCCGCAGGAGGTAACTATGGCTACACCTTC. Amino acid sequence: CASTPSAGGNYGYTF.

V gene TRBV28 combines with J gene TRBJ2-3; D remains ambiguous. The CDR3 covers 15 residues. Germline V CDR1 and CDR2: MDHEN, SYDVKM. Trimming took off 1 base at V and 6 bases at J, with 14 bases between the two ends. CDR3: CASSLLGVRVDTQYF. The CDR3, as DNA: TGTGCCAGCAGTTTATTAGGCGTACGGGTGGATACGCAGTATTTT.

This clone was found a few times. The genes are TRBV29-1 and TRBJ2-7; D perhaps matches TRBD1 (5 bases). V lost 1 base and J 2 bases, leaving 12 bases between the germline ends. This CDR3 is 14 amino acids long. The V gene's germline CDR1 is SQVTM and CDR2 ANQGSEA. CDR3 loop: CSVEAAGHPYEQYF. As DNA, the CDR3 is TGCAGCGTTGAAGCGGCAGGACACCCCTACGAGCAGTACTTC.

In this sample, this clone turned up a few times. V is TRBV7-3 and J is TRBJ2-5; 8 nucleotides align to TRBD2. The ends lost 5 bases at V and 0 bases at J; junction bases unmatched: 5. This CDR3 comprises 15 residues. In germline, CDR1 is SGHTA, CDR2 FQGTGA. CDR3 in DNA: TGTGCCAGCAGCCCTACTAGCGGAAACCAAGAGACCCAGTACTTC. Its translation: CASSPTSGNQETQYF.

This rearrangement joins TRBV2 to TRBJ2-2; maybe TRBD2 (5 bases). The V and J ends lost 7 bases and 3 bases respectively, with 12 bases between them. The CDR3 totals 14 residues. The V gene's germline CDR1 is SNHLY and CDR2 FYNNEI. The CDR3 spells CASKEGKDTGELFF. The CDR3 DNA reads TGTGCCAGCAAAGAGGGTAAAGACACCGGGGAGCTGTTTTTT.

This chain connects TRBV7-8 to TRBJ1-2; D is perhaps TRBD1 (5 bases). The germline V gene has CDR1 SGHVS and CDR2 FQNEAQ. This CDR3 has 15 amino acids. Trimming shortened V by 0 bases and J by 6 bases, and 14 bases separated the two germline ends. CDR3: CASSLAMGEAHGYTF. The CDR3 bases are TGTGCCAGCAGCTTAGCCATGGGGGAGGCCCATGGCTACACCTTC.

This clone showed up just a few times. This chain links TRBV15 with TRBJ2-3, with 7 bases that match TRBD1. There are 14 residues in the CDR3. V was clipped by 4 bases and J by 1 base; unmatched bases: 2. Germline CDR1 reads LNHNV; CDR2 reads YYDKDF (reference sequence). CDR3 amino acids: CATSTGQGTDTQYF. CDR3 DNA sequence: TGTGCCACCAGCACAGGACAGGGCACAGATACGCAGTATTTT.

This sequence joins TRBV5-8 and TRBJ2-1, with TRBD2 matching over 12 bases. The CDR3 is 16 residues long. J gave up 4 bases and V 4 bases, and 6 bases lay outside the gene matches. Germline CDR1 and CDR2: SGHTS and YDEGEE. CDR3 amino acids: CASSPTSGSLYNEQFF. The CDR3, as DNA: TGTGCCAGCAGCCCGACTAGCGGGAGTTTGTACAATGAGCAGTTCTTC.

This rearrangement joins TRBV7-2 to TRBJ1-3; TRBD1 aligns across 9 bases. J gave up 3 bases and V 5 bases, and 8 bases lay outside the gene matches. Germline V gene sequence: CDR1 SGHTA, CDR2 FQGNSA. The CDR3 spans 16 residues. CDR3 in amino acids: CASSPGQGMGGNTIYF. The CDR3 nucleotides read TGTGCCAGCAGCCCCGGACAGGGGATGGGTGGAAACACCATATATTTT.

This clone was detected a few times. The chain has TRBV4-1 and TRBJ2-1; D not certain. This CDR3 region has 11 residues. The germline V gene has CDR1 MGHRA and CDR2 YSYEKL. The V and J ends lost 3 bases and 6 bases respectively, with 3 bases between them. The CDR3 reads CASSHRNEQFF. In DNA form, the CDR3 reads TGCGCCAGCAGCCATCGCAATGAGCAGTTCTTC.

The table lists this clone with a few counts. The chain recombines TRBV6-6 with TRBJ1-5; D gene unclear. CDR1 and CDR2 from the germline V gene are MNHNY and SVGAGI (reference sequence). This CDR3 has 12 residues. V lost 2 bases and J 4 bases, leaving 3 bases between the germline ends. CDR3 amino acids: CASSYLNQPQHF. DNA for the CDR3: TGTGCCAGCAGTTACCTAAATCAGCCCCAGCATTTT.

The chain links TRBV5-4 to TRBJ2-3, with TRBD1 matching over 10 bases. Germline-derived CDR1 and CDR2 are SGHNT and YYREEE (reference sequence). CDR3 length: 15 residues. Losses at the gene ends were 4 bases for V and 3 bases for J; bases not matched to a gene: 5. This CDR3 reads CASSLGQGRTDTQYF. CDR3 nucleotide sequence: TGTGCCAGCAGCCTGGGACAGGGGAGAACAGATACGCAGTATTTT.

This clone was observed a few times. The chain couples TRBV11-3 to TRBJ2-5; D ambiguous. The CDR3 is 14 amino acids. Germline lookup yields CDR1 SGHNT and CDR2 YENEEA. The germline V and J ends were trimmed by 6 bases and 5 bases, with 16 bases remaining between them. The CDR3 spells CASRSAESRETQYF. The CDR3, as DNA: TGTGCCAGCAGGTCGGCGGAATCCCGGGAGACCCAGTACTTC. The complete variable domain, with remaining parts taken from reference TRBV11-3 and TRBJ2-5, reads EAGVVQSPRYKIIEKKQPVAFWCNPISGHNTLYWYLQNLGQGPELLIRYENEEAVDDSQLPKDRFSAERLKGVDSTLKIQPAELGDSAVYLCASRSAESRETQYFGPGTRLLVL.

The chain joins TRBV5-6 to TRBJ2-7; 11 bases match TRBD2. This CDR3 comprises 15 residues. V shed 6 bases, J shed 2 bases, and the junction held 7 bases outside the gene matches. Per the germline V gene, CDR1 is SGHDT and CDR2 is YYEEEE. In DNA, the CDR3 is TGTGCCAGCAAAACTAGCGGGAGTCCGGCCTACGAGCAGTACTTC. Residues: CASKTSGSPAYEQYF.

The chain is built from TRBV30 and TRBJ2-5; D is undetermined. The V gene lost 7 bases and the J gene lost 1 base, with 7 bases spanning the gap. Germline V gives CDR1 GTSNPN, CDR2 SVGIG (reference sequence). The CDR3 runs 11 residues. The CDR3 nucleotides are TGTGCCTTAGACACCCAAGAGACCCAGTACTTC. This gives the protein CALDTQETQYF.

This clone was observed a few times. This chain links TRBV6-5 with TRBJ1-5; TRBD1 is a possible D gene (6 bases). The CDR3 has 13 residues. V lost 8 bases and J lost 6, with 14 bases in between. Germline CDR1 MNHEY, CDR2 SVGAGI. The CDR3 DNA sequence: TGTGCCAGCCAAGGGGGGGGCTTTCAGCCCCAGCATTTT. Residues: CASQGGGFQPQHF.

This clone has only a few counts. The DNA of the CDR3 is TGCGCCAGCAGCCCGTCACAGGGGTACGAGCAGTACTTC. Amino acids: CASSPSQGYEQYF. This chain connects TRBV4-1 to TRBJ2-7; the match to TRBD1 covers 7 bases. The CDR3 covers 13 residues. Germline values: CDR1 MGHRA, CDR2 YSYEKL. Germline trimming cut 4 bases from V and 4 bases from J; bases unmatched to any gene: 4.

This clone was seen a few times. This sequence joins TRBV7-9 and TRBJ2-1; 11 bases are a match to TRBD2. The CDR3 covers 15 residues. In germline, CDR1 is SEHNR, CDR2 FQNEAQ (reference sequence). Germline trimming cut 7 bases from V and 5 bases from J; bases unmatched to any gene: 7. The CDR3 spells CASTLGLAENNEQFF. The CDR3 DNA is TGTGCCAGCACCCTGGGACTAGCGGAAAACAATGAGCAGTTCTTC.

This clone turned up a few times. The chain uses TRBV7-9 and TRBJ1-1, with 8 bases aligning to TRBD1. The CDR3 sequence is 16 residues long. Germline CDR1 is SEHNR and CDR2 is FQNEAQ (reference sequence). J was trimmed by 1 base and V by 0 bases; bases with no gene match: 4. In DNA, the CDR3 is TGTGCCAGCAGCTTAGCCTGGACAGGGTCGAACACTGAAGCTTTCTTT. It codes for CASSLAWTGSNTEAFF.

V gene TRBV6-5 combines with J gene TRBJ1-1; D uncertain. The CDR3 runs to 13 residues. Trimming stripped 8 bases from V and 8 bases from J, with 18 bases between. Germline CDR1 reads MNHEY; CDR2 reads SVGAGI. The CDR3 sequence: CASLSRERSEAFF. CDR3 sequence (DNA): TGTGCCAGCCTATCACGAGAGAGGTCGGAAGCTTTCTTT.

The chain recombines TRBV27 with TRBJ2-7; 7 nucleotides align to TRBD2. The germline gives CDR1 MNHEY, CDR2 SMNVEV (reference sequence). This CDR3 has 15 amino acids. Trimming cost V 5 bases and J 1 base; bases outside gene matches: 8. For the CDR3, the DNA is TGTGCCAGCAGTACACGGACTAGTTGGTCCTACGAGCAGTACTTC. It yields the protein CASSTRTSWSYEQYF.

This clone showed up many times. One end of the junction varies from germline; a read error may be responsible. The gene calls are TRBV6-1 and TRBJ1-2, with D unresolved. The CDR3 runs to 14 residues. CDR1 MNHNS and CDR2 SASEGT come from the germline V gene. CDR3 sequence: CASSDWRASPLGAF. Written as DNA, the CDR3 is TGTGCCAGCAGTGATTGGAGGGCCTCCCCCCTTGGCGCCTTC.